This TCR beta chain emerged from a study of T-cell memory formation after mild COVID-19. About this clonotype: Its antigen is unknown.

The authors produced TCR alpha and TCR beta cDNA libraries with sample barcodes and UMIs by 5'RACE using constant-segment primers. TCRdb reanalysed the 5' RACE reads using MiXCR and keeps one entry per CDR3 protein. The sample shows a few hundred thousand distinct CDR3 sequences, around 28% of them seen only once. This CDR3 is built from 15 residues. Germline CDR1 and CDR2: LGHDT and YNNKEL (reference sequence). Trimming removed 1 base from V and 0 bases from J, with 8 bases in between. Findings and caveats of the study: Among clones peaking at day 37 in the second wave, SARS-CoV-2 specificity remained unconfirmed. CD4+ contracting clones were found mainly in CM and EM, and CD8+ ones in EMRA.

Sample: PBMCs or a T cell subset sorted from them (not recorded which). The genes are TRBV3-1 and TRBJ2-3; D ambiguous. The TCR sequence derives from an adult woman who had mild COVID-19 (a few samples of this study predate the infection). Cell type and time point are not known. The CDR3, as DNA: TGTGCCAGCAGCCAAGCCCCCTCTAGCACAGATACGCAGTATTTT. Its translation: CASSQAPSSTDTQYF.